The 20 T cell receptor beta chains below all came from one sample that was sequenced in a study of technical replicates of blood from four donors. Measured with immunoSEQ multiplex PCR; TCRdb has only the in-frame clones, and not every one. The table has over 50,000 clones, around 85% seen once. Sequencing was carried out using PBMCs. These receptors were obtained from a human donor in good health. Some clones in this sample may be carry-over from other donors' samples.

The chain has TRBV7-2 and TRBJ2-7; 10 nucleotides agree with TRBD2. The CDR3 contains 15 residues. Germline V CDR1 and CDR2: SGHTA, FQGNSA. V gave up 1 base and J gave up 4 bases; unmatched junction bases: 4. This CDR3 is CASSLGSSGSYEQYF. In nucleotides, the CDR3 is TGTGCCAGCAGCTTAGGGTCTAGCGGGAGTTACGAGCAGTACTTC.

The chain has TRBV4-1 and TRBJ1-1; 7 bases map to TRBD1. This CDR3 contains 18 residues. The germline CDR1 and CDR2 sequences are MGHRA and YSYEKL. The V segment lost 0 bases and the J segment 1 base; nucleotides outside the gene matches: 11. CDR3 coding DNA: TGCGCCAGCAGCCAAGATAGCGGCAGGGGGACTCGGAACACTGAAGCTTTCTTT. Protein: CASSQDSGRGTRNTEAFF.

The V gene is TRBV5-3, the J gene TRBJ1-1, with 7 bases matching TRBD1. TRBV5-3 is an ORF for which the function is uncertain. This CDR3 has 14 amino acids. V trimming: 4 bases; J trimming: 5 bases; junction bases outside the gene matches: 8. As DNA, the CDR3 is TGTGCCAGAAGCCAGGACAGGTCGAGAACTGAAGCTTTCTTT. Protein: CARSQDRSRTEAFF.

The V and J genes are TRBV29-1 and TRBJ2-3, with a weak D call TRBD2 (7 bases). Trimming shortened V by 6 bases and J by 8 bases, and 21 bases separated the two germline ends. Germline CDR1 is SQVTM and CDR2 is ANQGSEA. The CDR3 is 14 amino acids. The CDR3 reads CSVAQGGGEVTQYF. The CDR3 nucleotides are TGCAGCGTGGCTCAGGGAGGGGGAGAGGTTACGCAGTATTTT.

The gene calls are TRBV2 and TRBJ2-5; the D gene is possibly TRBD2 (6 bases). The germline V gene encodes CDR1 SNHLY and CDR2 FYNNEI. The CDR3 runs to 16 residues. Between the trimmed V and J ends, which lost 5 bases and 3 bases, there was a span of 19 bases. In nucleotides, the CDR3 is TGTGCCAGCAGTCCAAATCTGCGGGGCCAAAAAGAGACCCAGTACTTC. This translates into CASSPNLRGQKETQYF.

The gene calls are TRBV18 and TRBJ1-2, with 12 bases lining up with TRBD1. CDR1 KGHSH and CDR2 LQKENI come from the germline V gene. This CDR3 region has 17 residues. J was trimmed by 5 bases and V by 1 base; bases with no gene match: 8. For the CDR3, the DNA is TGTGCCAGCTCACCACGGGGGACAGGGGGCTCTGAGTATGGCTACACCTTC. Residues: CASSPRGTGGSEYGYTF.

The chain joins TRBV7-9 to TRBJ2-6; D is undetermined. The germline CDR1 and CDR2 sequences are SEHNR and FQNEAQ (reference sequence). V lost 4 bases and J 0 bases, leaving 16 bases between the germline ends. The CDR3 totals 18 residues. The CDR3 is CASSSPAAASSGANVLTF. CDR3 bases: TGTGCCAGCAGCTCCCCGGCGGCGGCTAGCTCTGGGGCCAACGTCCTGACTTTC.

The chain has TRBV25-1 and TRBJ1-2; no definite D call. Trimming removed 1 base at V and 6 bases at J, with 12 bases between. This CDR3 is 14 amino acids long. Per germline, CDR1 MGHDK and CDR2 SYGVNS. CDR3 sequence (DNA): TGTGCCAGCAGTGAATCCGGCGTCGGAGATGGCTACACCTTC. Its protein product is CASSESGVGDGYTF.

This chain connects TRBV15 to TRBJ2-3, with D possibly TRBD1 on 6 matching bases. The CDR3 runs 17 residues. CDR1 and CDR2 (germline): LNHNV, YYDKDF (reference sequence). Trimming stripped 0 bases from V and 2 bases from J, with 15 bases between. DNA of the CDR3: TGTGCCACCAGCAGAGAGATAGGGGGAAAAATCACAGATACGCAGTATTTT. Translating gives CATSREIGGKITDTQYF.

V gene TRBV14 combines with J gene TRBJ2-7, with TRBD1 identical over 9 bases. There are 15 residues in the CDR3. The germline gives CDR1 SGHDN, CDR2 FVKESK. V shed 4 bases and J 5 bases; nucleotides not matched to a gene: 9. CDR3 sequence reads: CASSRDGQGINEQYF. As DNA, the CDR3 is TGTGCCAGCAGCCGGGATGGACAGGGGATAAACGAGCAGTACTTC.

The gene calls are TRBV5-1 and TRBJ2-1; 9 nucleotides align to TRBD2. V was clipped by 0 bases and J by 13 bases; unmatched bases: 11. CDR1 SGHRS and CDR2 YFSETQ come from the germline V gene. CDR3 length equals 15 residues. The DNA of the CDR3 is TGCGCCAGCAGCTTGGAGGCGGGGGGGCGGGATAGCCAGTTCTTC. Translating gives CASSLEAGGRDSQFF.

This sequence joins TRBV9 and TRBJ2-1, with 16 bases lining up with TRBD2. Trimming at V came to 4 bases and at J to 10 bases, leaving 5 bases not matched to a gene. The CDR3 consists of 15 residues. Germline CDR1 is SGDLS and CDR2 is YYNGEE. CDR3 sequence reads: CASSPPGLAGGEQFF. The CDR3 bases are TGTGCCAGCAGCCCTCCGGGACTAGCGGGGGGGGAGCAGTTCTTC. Full variable domain (rest looked up from reference TRBV9 and TRBJ2-1): DSGVTQTPKHLITATGQRVTLRCSPRSGDLSVYWYQQSLDQGLQFLIQYYNGEERAKGNILERFSAQQFPDLHSELNLSSLELGDSALYFCASSPPGLAGGEQFFGPGTRLTVL.

V gene TRBV7-2 combines with J gene TRBJ2-7; 8 bases match TRBD2. The CDR3 is 13 amino acids. Germline CDR1 and CDR2: SGHTA and FQGNSA. With 5 bases clipped from V and 6 bases from J, the junction kept 6 bases outside the gene matches. CDR3 bases: TGTGCCAGCAGCACTACTAGCGGCCTCGAGCAGTACTTC. Protein sequence: CASSTTSGLEQYF.

This chain links TRBV7-9 with TRBJ1-6, with 10 positions matching TRBD1. V lost 5 bases to trimming and J lost 10 bases; unmatched junction nucleotides: 8. This CDR3 has 15 residues. The V gene's germline CDR1 is SEHNR and CDR2 FQNEAQ (reference sequence). The CDR3, as DNA: TGTGCCAGCAGCCGACAGGGGGCAGGAAACTCACCCCTCCACTTT. This translates into CASSRQGAGNSPLHF.

The chain links TRBV7-6 to TRBJ2-7; 9 bases line up with TRBD1. Germline V gene data show CDR1 as SGHVS and CDR2 as FNYEAQ. This CDR3 region has 15 residues. J lost 0 bases, V lost 6 bases, and 6 bases had no gene match. This CDR3 is CASSRGQGSSYEQYF. In DNA, the CDR3 is TGTGCCAGCAGTCGGGGACAGGGAAGCTCCTACGAGCAGTACTTC.

The gene calls are TRBV5-1 and TRBJ2-2; 12 positions match TRBD2. This CDR3 is built from 16 residues. Trimming at V came to 4 bases and at J to 7 bases, leaving 8 bases not matched to a gene. Per germline, CDR1 SGHRS and CDR2 YFSETQ. DNA for the CDR3: TGCGCCAGCAGCCGGACTAGCGGGAAAGATCACGGGGAGCTGTTTTTT. This sequence encodes CASSRTSGKDHGELFF.

V is TRBV9 and J is TRBJ1-2; the D gene is possibly TRBD1 (5 bases). Trimming cost V 0 bases and J 1 base, with 10 bases left between them. Germline V lookup: CDR1 SGDLS, CDR2 YYNGEE. This CDR3 region has 15 residues. The CDR3 spells CASSVDTGVNYGYTF. DNA of the CDR3: TGTGCCAGCAGCGTAGATACAGGAGTTAACTATGGCTACACCTTC. The whole variable domain, filled in from reference TRBV9 and TRBJ1-2, reads DSGVTQTPKHLITATGQRVTLRCSPRSGDLSVYWYQQSLDQGLQFLIQYYNGEERAKGNILERFSAQQFPDLHSELNLSSLELGDSALYFCASSVDTGVNYGYTFGSGTRLTVV.

V usage is TRBV10-3 and J usage is TRBJ1-3; 7 nucleotides match TRBD1. Germline assignment: CDR1 ENHRY and CDR2 SYGVKD. This CDR3 contains 17 residues. V shed 0 bases, J shed 3 bases, and the junction held 8 bases outside the gene matches. CDR3 protein: CAISESGQSLFGNTIYF. The CDR3 region has the DNA TGTGCCATCAGTGAGTCGGGACAGTCCCTCTTTGGAAACACCATATATTTT.

J is TRBJ2-1 and V is TRBV27; TRBD1 aligns across 8 bases. The CDR3 length is 15 residues. The germline V gene has CDR1 MNHEY and CDR2 SMNVEV (reference sequence). Trimming removed 2 bases from V and 0 bases from J; junction bases left unmatched: 0. CDR3 nucleotides: TGTGCCAGCAGTTTAGGACAGGGCTCCTACAATGAGCAGTTCTTC. Translated: CASSLGQGSYNEQFF.

This chain uses TRBV6-6 with TRBJ2-3; weak D call: TRBD1 (6 bases). The germline CDR1 and CDR2 sequences are MNHNY and SVGAGI (reference sequence). This CDR3 region has 14 residues. With 8 bases removed from V and 6 bases from J, the gap between germline ends came to 18 bases. CDR3: CASPKGESWDTQYF. The CDR3 nucleotides are TGTGCCAGCCCTAAGGGGGAGTCTTGGGATACGCAGTATTTT.